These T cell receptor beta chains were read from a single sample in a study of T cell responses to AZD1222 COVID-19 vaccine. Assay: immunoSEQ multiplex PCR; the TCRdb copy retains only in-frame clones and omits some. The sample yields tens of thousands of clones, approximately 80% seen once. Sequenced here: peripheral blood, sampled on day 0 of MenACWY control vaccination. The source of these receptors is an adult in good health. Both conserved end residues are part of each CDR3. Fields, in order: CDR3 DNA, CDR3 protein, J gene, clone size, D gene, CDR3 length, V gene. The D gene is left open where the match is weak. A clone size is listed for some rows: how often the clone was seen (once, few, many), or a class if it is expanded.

TGCAGTGCGAAGTCATATGAGCAGTTCTTC CSAKSYEQFF TRBJ2-1 . . 10 TRBV20-1
TGTGCCAGCAGCTCTGAGGGCAACATGGGAGAGACCCAGTACTTC CASSSEGNMGETQYF TRBJ2-5 few . 15 TRBV5-5
TGTGCCAGCAGCTCGGGCTCATCGATGGGGTATGGCTACACCTTC CASSSGSSMGYGYTF TRBJ1-2 . . 15 TRBV3-1/TRBV3-2
TGTGCCAGCAGCCAAGAGTCCCTCCTAGCGGGAGTCGATGAGCAGTTCTTC CASSQESLLAGVDEQFF TRBJ2-1 . TRBD2 17 TRBV14
TGTGCTAGTGCCCCCTCGGGACAGAATAACTATGGCTACACCTTC CASAPSGQNNYGYTF TRBJ1-2 . TRBD1 15 TRBV12-5
TGCAGTGTACAGGGGGCTCGGGAGCAGTACTTC CSVQGAREQYF TRBJ2-7 . TRBD1 11 TRBV20-1
TGTGCCAGCAGCTTTCGAGCGGGGGGGTTCCAAGAGACCCAGTACTTC CASSFRAGGFQETQYF TRBJ2-5 . TRBD2 16 TRBV7-9
TGTGCCAGCTCACCAAAACAGGACGCGCCCCAGCATTTT CASSPKQDAPQHF TRBJ1-5 . . 13 TRBV18
TGTGCCTGGAGTGGTAGCGGGGGAGTCACAGATACGCAGTATTTT CAWSGSGGVTDTQYF TRBJ2-3 . TRBD2 15 TRBV30
TGTGCCAGCAGCTTTGGGGACTTCTACTACGAGCAGTACTTC CASSFGDFYYEQYF TRBJ2-7 . . 14 TRBV7-8
TGTGCCAGCAGCCACCTTCTGGTAACCGGGGAGACAGGGGGATTCTCACCCCTCCACTTT CASSHLLVTGETGGFSPLHF TRBJ1-6 many TRBD1 20 TRBV3-1/TRBV3-2
TGTGCCAGCAGCTTGAGTCGGCTAGCTCCCGGGGAGCTGTTTTTT CASSLSRLAPGELFF TRBJ2-2 . . 15 TRBV5-5
TGTGCCAGCAGTTTCAATCCGCTCAGGGTTATCGCTGAAGCTTTCTTT CASSFNPLRVIAEAFF TRBJ1-1 once . 16 TRBV27
TGTGCCAGTAGTCCACGGGACAGGGGAGTTGTCAATCAGCCCCAGCATTTT CASSPRDRGVVNQPQHF TRBJ1-5 . TRBD1 17 TRBV19
TGTGCCAGCAGCCCCCGCCCCAATTCACCCCTCCACTTT CASSPRPNSPLHF TRBJ1-6 . . 13 TRBV28
TGTGCCAGCAGCCAAGATGAAGGCTCCTCCTACGAGCAGTACTTC CASSQDEGSSYEQYF TRBJ2-7 . . 15 TRBV4-2
TGTGCCAGCAGCCAAGACCCCCAGGAACTCTCCTACGAGCAGTACTTC CASSQDPQELSYEQYF TRBJ2-7 . . 16 TRBV3-1/TRBV3-2
TGTGCCAGTACCCCGGACAGAAACACTGAAGCTTTCTTT CASTPDRNTEAFF TRBJ1-1 . . 13 TRBV19
TGCGCCAGCAGCTTGGGACCTCAGGTGCAAGCTTTCTTT CASSLGPQVQAFF TRBJ1-1 few . 13 TRBV5-1
TGTGCCAGCAGCCAAGATATTCCTAGCGGGGGGGCAGATACGCAGTATTTT CASSQDIPSGGADTQYF TRBJ2-3 . TRBD2 17 TRBV14
TGTGCCAGCAGCTTTTACGGACGGATCTCTGGGGCCAACGTCCTGACTTTC CASSFYGRISGANVLTF TRBJ2-6 . . 17 TRBV5-4
TGTGCCAGCAGGCCGGCAGGCGGGGAGCTGTTTTTT CASRPAGGELFF TRBJ2-2 once . 12 TRBV5-6
TGTGCCTGGAGTGGGGGGCAGGGACCTTTGAACACCGGGGAGCTGTTTTTT CAWSGGQGPLNTGELFF TRBJ2-2 . . 17 TRBV30
TGCGCCAGCAGCTTGGGGCTGGATAATGAAAAACTGTTTTTT CASSLGLDNEKLFF TRBJ1-4 . . 14 TRBV5-1
TGTGCCACCAGTGATTTAACCCCCGGGACGGAAAATATCGAGCAGTACTTC CATSDLTPGTENIEQYF TRBJ2-7 . . 17 TRBV24-1
TGTGCCAGCTCACCATTCACCGGGAACTACAATGAGCAGTTCTTC CASSPFTGNYNEQFF TRBJ2-1 . . 15 TRBV18
TGTGCCACCAGCACCGCGGGGTTAGGAGAAGCTTTCTTT CATSTAGLGEAFF TRBJ1-1 . . 13 TRBV15
TGTGCCAGCATCAAACCGGGACATGGGACCGGGGAGCTGTTTTTT CASIKPGHGTGELFF TRBJ2-2 . . 15 TRBV6-5
TGTGCCAGTACGCAGGGGGCGGGAACTGAAGCTTTCTTT CASTQGAGTEAFF TRBJ1-1 . TRBD1 13 TRBV19
TGTGCCAGCAGTCTACACGCGGGGGGCGGCAATCAGCCCCAGCATTTT CASSLHAGGGNQPQHF TRBJ1-5 few . 16 TRBV27
TGCGCCAGCAGCCAAGATCCGGGGGTCCAGCAGTTCTTC CASSQDPGVQQFF TRBJ2-1 . . 13 TRBV4-1
TGTGCCAGCAGACCTGGCCGGGCGTCAACTAATGAAAAACTGTTTTTT CASRPGRASTNEKLFF TRBJ1-4 . . 16 TRBV2
TGTGCCAGCAGCTCCCGGACGGGAGACTGGTATTTT CASSSRTGDWYF TRBJ2-3 . . 12 TRBV4-2
TGTGCCAGCAGACCAGGGGGGAACTATGGCTACACCTTC CASRPGGNYGYTF TRBJ1-2 few TRBD1 13 TRBV5-4
TGTGCCAGCACCTGGGACAGGAACAACTATGGCTACACCTTC CASTWDRNNYGYTF TRBJ1-2 few TRBD1 14 TRBV28
TGTGCCAGCAGCCAGACGGGGACGGCTAATTCACCCCTCCACTTT CASSQTGTANSPLHF TRBJ1-6 . . 15 TRBV3-1/TRBV3-2
TGTGCCATCAGCCGGACTGGGAGCTCCTACGAGCAGTACTTC CAISRTGSSYEQYF TRBJ2-7 . . 14 TRBV10-3
TGTGCCTCGGAAGGGTCCAGGGACAATGAGCAGTTCTTC CASEGSRDNEQFF TRBJ2-1 . . 13 TRBV19
TGTGCCAGCAGTCCAGACCTGTACCCTAACTATGGCTACACCTTC CASSPDLYPNYGYTF TRBJ1-2 . . 15 TRBV3-1/TRBV3-2
TGTGCCAGCAGTTACTATGGGACAGGGAATTCACCCCTCCACTTT CASSYYGTGNSPLHF TRBJ1-6 . TRBD1 15 TRBV6-5